This note documents a single T cell receptor (beta chain) sequence. Its antigen is still unknown. A much bigger clone sits one base away, suggesting this may be a read error. RNA was extracted from bulk tissue without any cell sorting. The sample is drawn from a study of tumor and adjacent non-tumor tissue in lung cancer. Study-wide background: The cohort had 12 adenocarcinoma, a couple of squamous cell and 1 small cell patients. On average, productive TCRbeta reads reached about 4.17 million per sample.

With V trimmed by 4 bases and J by 12 bases, 12 bases remained unmatched. Germline values: CDR1 SQVTM, CDR2 ANQGSEA. The CDR3 covers 13 residues. Three rounds of nested PCR, following a modified ARM-PCR protocol, produced the TCRbeta library. In TCRdb, the multiplex PCR reads were re-called with MiXCR into one record per CDR3 protein. The data show 85,000 to 100,000 distinct CDR3 sequences, 67% seen once. Regarding the study as a whole: Tumor repertoires had a smaller top 100 clone share than normal lung. Compared with tumor, normal lung showed significantly lower TCR diversity.

The chain combines TRBV29-1 with TRBJ2-7; 10 bases map to TRBD1. The clonotype comes from a man between 60 and 70 years old with non-small cell lung cancer. The sample was lung tumor tissue. The DNA for the CDR3 is TGCAGCGTTGCCCTTCGGCGAGGGACAGGGGTGTACTTC. The encoded protein is CSVALRRGTGVYF.